The 30 T cell receptor beta chains below all came from one sample that was sequenced in a study of early T cells in non-severe SARS-CoV-2 infection. TCRdb reanalysed the 5' RACE reads using MiXCR and keeps one entry per CDR3 protein. Of under 100,000 distinct CDR3 sequences in the sample, 11% were seen once. The sequencing sample was made of whole blood. The receptors shown here come from an adult who was a healthcare worker with PCR-confirmed SARS-CoV-2 infection or an uninfected control (not recorded which).

V and J are TRBV2 and TRBJ2-5; TRBD1 agrees at 9 bases. CDR1 SNHLY and CDR2 FYNNEI come from the germline V gene. V lost 8 bases and J lost 4; bases outside the gene matches: 5. This CDR3 is 13 amino acids long. The CDR3 protein is CASYRGRSETQYF. CDR3 coding DNA: TGTGCCAGCTACAGGGGGCGGTCAGAGACCCAGTACTTC.

This clonotype occurred a few times. The V call is TRBV4-1, the J call TRBJ1-2; D is possibly TRBD1 (6 bases). V was trimmed by 1 base and J by 7 bases, leaving 10 bases between them. CDR3 size: 13 residues. The V gene's germline CDR1 is MGHRA and CDR2 YSYEKL. The CDR3 spells CASSQVRGPGYTF. CDR3 DNA sequence: TGCGCCAGCAGCCAAGTGCGGGGGCCTGGCTACACCTTC.

In its sample, this clonotype was seen many times. CDR3 in DNA: TGTGCCAGCAGCCGACAGCTTAATGAAAAACTGTTTTTT. Translated, it gives CASSRQLNEKLFF. This sequence joins TRBV7-7 and TRBJ1-4, with D perhaps TRBD1 (5 bases). Per the germline V gene, CDR1 is SSHAT and CDR2 is FNYEAQ (reference sequence). CDR3 length: 13 amino acids. V was pared by 5 bases and J by 4 bases, with 8 bases between.

The J gene is TRBJ1-1, the V gene TRBV6-1; D is unresolved. In germline, CDR1 is MNHNS, CDR2 SASEGT. The CDR3 consists of 13 residues. The germline V and J ends were trimmed by 4 bases and 4 bases, with 10 bases remaining between them. The CDR3 bases are TGTGCCAGCAGTGGCCGCCGGGGCACTGAAGCTTTCTTT. This gives the protein CASSGRRGTEAFF.

This clonotype has a handful of counts. This chain connects TRBV7-9 to TRBJ2-5; D possibly matches TRBD1 or TRBD2 (5 bases each). This CDR3 has 15 amino acids. Germline V CDR1 and CDR2: SEHNR, FQNEAQ (reference sequence). V lost 4 bases to trimming and J lost 1 base, with 13 bases between them. The CDR3 protein is CASSSGTFAQETQYF. The CDR3, as DNA: TGTGCCAGCAGCTCCGGGACCTTCGCCCAAGAGACCCAGTACTTC.

This clonotype was seen at least ten times. The V and J genes are TRBV7-3 and TRBJ2-1; possible D gene TRBD2, 6 bases. The CDR3 has 13 amino acids. Trimming shortened V by 3 bases and J by 5 bases, and 8 bases separated the two germline ends. Germline V gives CDR1 SGHTA, CDR2 FQGTGA. The CDR3 DNA reads TGTGCCAGCAGCTTCGGGGGAAACAATGAGCAGTTCTTC. It yields the protein CASSFGGNNEQFF.

This clonotype appeared a few times. This chain joins TRBV19 and TRBJ2-3; D is undetermined. The CDR3 covers 12 residues. V was trimmed by 7 bases and J by 2 bases, leaving 7 bases between them. The germline CDR1 and CDR2 sequences are LNHDA and SQIVND (reference sequence). CDR3 residues: CASKGFTDTQYF. The CDR3 DNA reads TGTGCCAGTAAGGGCTTCACAGATACGCAGTATTTT.

This clonotype was detected only a few times. CDR3: CASSFPDRGYEQYF. CDR3 sequence (DNA): TGTGCCAGCAGTTTCCCGGACAGGGGATACGAGCAGTACTTC. The chain carries TRBV6-6 and TRBJ2-7, with 9 bases that match TRBD1. Germline CDR1 and CDR2: MNHNY and SVGAGI (reference sequence). CDR3 size: 14 residues. V shed 4 bases and J 4 bases; nucleotides not matched to a gene: 5.

This clonotype was seen a few times. The genes are TRBV6-5 and TRBJ2-7, with D perhaps TRBD2 (7 bases). Trimming took off 0 bases at V and 3 bases at J, with 12 bases between the two ends. Germline V gives CDR1 MNHEY, CDR2 SVGAGI. The CDR3 extends over 15 amino acids. The CDR3 spells CASSYSAGAYYEQYF. CDR3 nucleotide sequence: TGTGCCAGCAGTTACTCGGCGGGGGCCTACTACGAGCAGTACTTC.

There are a few counts of this clonotype. The rearrangement uses TRBV21-1 and TRBJ1-5; the table's D call of TRBD1 was not tested on the DNA. TRBV21-1 is designated a pseudogene. CDR3 size: 19 residues. The chain's CDR3 is CASGTPLPPTGQKVQPQHF. The DNA of the CDR3 is TGTGCCAGCGGCACACCGCTTCCTCCGACAGGCCAAAAGGTTCAGCCCCAGCATTTT.

CDR3 in amino acids: CAWSKTAASTEAFF. In nucleotides, the CDR3 is TGTGCCTGGAGTAAGACAGCGGCGAGCACTGAAGCTTTCTTT. The J gene is TRBJ1-1, the V gene TRBV30; a weak D match, TRBD1 (5 bases). The V and J ends lost 2 bases and 4 bases respectively, with 14 bases between them. The CDR3 sequence is 14 residues long. Per the germline V gene, CDR1 is GTSNPN and CDR2 is SVGIG (reference sequence).

In this sample, this clonotype turned up many times. The J gene is TRBJ2-3, the V gene TRBV2, with a weak D call TRBD2 (6 bases). V was cut by 8 bases and J by 1 base, with 10 bases left in between. In germline, CDR1 is SNHLY, CDR2 FYNNEI. This CDR3 has 13 amino acids. The CDR3 here is CASQRRGTDTQYF. In nucleotides, the CDR3 is TGTGCCAGCCAGAGGAGGGGCACAGATACGCAGTATTTT.

This clonotype was seen ten or more times. This sequence joins TRBV20-1 and TRBJ1-1, with D maybe TRBD1 (5 bases). This CDR3 is built from 12 residues. Trimming left V 6 bases short and J 5 bases short, with 13 bases between. Germline loops: CDR1 DFQATT, CDR2 SNEGSKA (reference sequence). The CDR3 DNA sequence: TGCAGTGCCTCCTGGGGGGGGACTGAAGCTTTCTTT. It specifies CSASWGGTEAFF.

This chain connects TRBV19 to TRBJ2-1, with D unclear. This CDR3 has 14 residues. Trimming removed 5 bases at V and 8 bases at J, with 16 bases between. CDR1 is LNHDA and CDR2 is SQIVND in the germline V gene (reference sequence). CDR3 nucleotide sequence: TGTGCCAGTAGTGCTCGGAACCCTTCGGATGAGCAGTTCTTC. This codes for CASSARNPSDEQFF.

This clonotype was counted between two and nine times. The chain employs TRBV29-1 and TRBJ2-2, with TRBD1 as a possible D gene (5 bases). This CDR3 comprises 15 residues. V gave up 4 bases and J gave up 0 bases, with 12 bases separating them. CDR1 is SQVTM and CDR2 is ANQGSEA in the germline V gene. The CDR3 loop reads CSVVDQGTNTGELFF. CDR3 coding DNA: TGCAGCGTTGTGGATCAGGGTACGAACACCGGGGAGCTGTTTTTT.

This clonotype occurred many times. The chain is built from TRBV7-6 and TRBJ1-6; 8 nucleotides agree with TRBD1. Germline lookup yields CDR1 SGHVS and CDR2 FNYEAQ. V shed 4 bases and J 5 bases; nucleotides not matched to a gene: 7. This CDR3 has 16 amino acids. The CDR3 protein is CASSSQGGPDNSPLHF. CDR3 nucleotides: TGTGCCAGCAGCTCACAGGGGGGGCCCGATAATTCACCCCTCCACTTT.

V and J are TRBV5-1 and TRBJ2-1, with D perhaps TRBD1 or TRBD2 (5 bases each). The germline V and J ends were trimmed by 5 bases and 9 bases, with 12 bases remaining between them. The germline V gene encodes CDR1 SGHRS and CDR2 YFSETQ. The CDR3 length is 12 residues. This CDR3 reads CASSEFGTEQFF. CDR3 in DNA: TGCGCCAGCAGTGAGTTCGGGACTGAGCAGTTCTTC.

Remarks on this clonotype: One junction end disagrees with the germline gene, perhaps due to a read error. The chain recombines TRBV7-9 with TRBJ1-4; D uncertain. The CDR3 contains 15 residues. Germline V gives CDR1 SEHNR, CDR2 FQNEAQ (reference sequence). This CDR3 is CASSLAQSTNEKPFF. The CDR3 bases are TGTGCCAGCAGCTTAGCGCAGTCAACTAATGAAAAACCGTTTTTT.

This clonotype occurred many times. This sequence joins TRBV4-2 and TRBJ1-2; maybe TRBD1 (6 bases). The CDR3 extends over 15 amino acids. Trimming shortened V by 1 base and J by 4 bases, and 13 bases separated the two germline ends. CDR1 LGHNA and CDR2 YNFKEQ come from the germline V gene. The CDR3 sequence: CASSQGVGGGYGYTF. The CDR3 nucleotides are TGTGCCAGCAGCCAAGGCGTAGGGGGTGGCTATGGCTACACCTTC.

The table lists this clonotype with a few counts. The chain links TRBV6-5 to TRBJ2-2; D is uncertain. Germline CDR1 and CDR2: MNHEY and SVGAGI. CDR3 length: 14 residues. Trimming took off 2 bases at V and 2 bases at J, with 6 bases between the two ends. The CDR3 DNA reads as TGTGCCAGCAGTTACAGGGCCAACACCGGGGAGCTGTTTTTT. Translation gives CASSYRANTGELFF.

This rearrangement joins TRBV7-9 to TRBJ2-7; 7 bases are shared with TRBD1. The V and J ends lost 4 bases and 0 bases, in that order; junction bases with no gene match: 3. The length of the CDR3 is 14 residues. Germline CDR1 is SEHNR and CDR2 is FQNEAQ (reference sequence). The CDR3 region is CASSSRDSSYEQYF. The CDR3 coding sequence is TGTGCCAGCAGCTCCCGGGACAGCTCCTACGAGCAGTACTTC.

This clonotype was counted many times. V and J are TRBV12-3 or TRBV12-4 and TRBJ1-6, with D maybe TRBD1 (5 bases). The CDR3 runs to 15 residues. V was cut by 5 bases and J by 3 bases, with 11 bases left in between. For the CDR3, the DNA is TGTGCCAGCAGTGTCCAGGGCGGCTATAATTCACCCCTCCACTTT. Protein: CASSVQGGYNSPLHF.

This clonotype was observed many times. The V and J genes are TRBV6-6 and TRBJ2-2, with 10 bases that match TRBD2. CDR1 and CDR2 from the germline V gene are MNHNY and SVGAGI (reference sequence). This CDR3 spans 18 amino acids. The V gene end was trimmed by 2 bases and the J gene end by 5 bases; junction bases not matched to a gene: 11. The DNA of the CDR3 is TGTGCCAGCAGTTACCTCCTCATAGCGGGAGGAAGAACCGGGGAGCTGTTTTTT. Protein product: CASSYLLIAGGRTGELFF.

This CDR3 reads CASSEIFEDRIYGYTF. As DNA, the CDR3 is TGCGCCAGCAGTGAAATCTTTGAGGACAGGATCTATGGCTACACCTTC. The chain links TRBV10-1 to TRBJ1-2; 7 positions agree with TRBD1. Germline V lookup: CDR1 WNHNN, CDR2 SYGVQD (reference sequence). This CDR3 spans 16 amino acids. V dropped 3 bases and J dropped 4; count of bases not matched to a gene: 11.

The J gene is TRBJ2-7, the V gene TRBV7-9, with TRBD1 as a possible D gene (5 bases). CDR1 and CDR2 (germline): SEHNR, FQNEAQ (reference sequence). CDR3 length: 18 amino acids. The V gene lost 0 bases and the J gene lost 0 bases, with 18 bases spanning the gap. Here the CDR3 DNA reads TGTGCCAGCAGCTTAGCTATGGGGCAGTCGGAACTCTCCTACGAGCAGTACTTC. Protein sequence: CASSLAMGQSELSYEQYF. Drawing the rest from reference TRBV7-9 and TRBJ2-7, the complete variable domain is DTGVSQNPRHKITKRGQNVTFRCDPISEHNRLYWYRQTLGQGPEFLTYFQNEAQLEKSRLLSDRFSAERPKGSFSTLEIQRTEQGDSAMYLCASSLAMGQSELSYEQYFGPGTRLTVT.

This clonotype was seen only a few times. The rearrangement joins TRBV27 to TRBJ2-5; 7 bases match TRBD2. This CDR3 has 15 residues. The germline V gene encodes CDR1 MNHEY and CDR2 SMNVEV (reference sequence). With 6 bases clipped from V and 4 bases from J, the junction kept 11 bases outside the gene matches. DNA for the CDR3: TGTGCCAGCAGACCTCGCGGGGCTAGCGGAGAGACCCAGTACTTC. Amino acids: CASRPRGASGETQYF.

This clonotype was counted only a few times. This chain uses TRBV9 with TRBJ2-3; the match to TRBD1 covers 7 bases. The length of the CDR3 is 15 residues. Unmatched junction bases numbered 7, after V lost 4 bases and J lost 2 bases. CDR1 and CDR2 (germline): SGDLS, YYNGEE. CDR3: CASSTRDSFTDTQYF. In DNA form, the CDR3 reads TGTGCCAGCAGCACAAGGGACAGTTTCACAGATACGCAGTATTTT.

This clonotype was counted many times. The chain has TRBV14 and TRBJ2-3; unclear D gene. The CDR3 has 16 amino acids. Per germline, CDR1 SGHDN and CDR2 FVKESK. V was clipped by 0 bases and J by 6 bases, with 16 bases between them. The CDR3 is CASSQDLAARSDTQYF. The CDR3 DNA reads as TGTGCCAGCAGCCAAGATCTTGCCGCTAGGTCGGATACGCAGTATTTT.

This clonotype showed up many times. The gene calls are TRBV7-9 and TRBJ2-5; D call uncertain. Germline V gene sequence: CDR1 SEHNR, CDR2 FQNEAQ (reference sequence). V lost 1 base, J lost 1 base, and 16 bases lay in between. The CDR3 is 17 amino acids. CDR3 nucleotides: TGTGCCAGCAGCTTAGTCCCCAGGACGGCTATCCAAGAGACCCAGTACTTC. Its protein product is CASSLVPRTAIQETQYF.

This clonotype was counted a few times. This rearrangement joins TRBV28 to TRBJ2-6; D call uncertain. Trimming took 5 bases from V and 3 from J, leaving 11 bases between them. CDR3 length: 15 amino acids. Germline CDR1 reads MDHEN; CDR2 reads SYDVKM. The DNA for the CDR3 is TGTGCCAGCAGTCCTCATCCAAGTGGGGCCAACGTCCTGACTTTC. Protein product: CASSPHPSGANVLTF.